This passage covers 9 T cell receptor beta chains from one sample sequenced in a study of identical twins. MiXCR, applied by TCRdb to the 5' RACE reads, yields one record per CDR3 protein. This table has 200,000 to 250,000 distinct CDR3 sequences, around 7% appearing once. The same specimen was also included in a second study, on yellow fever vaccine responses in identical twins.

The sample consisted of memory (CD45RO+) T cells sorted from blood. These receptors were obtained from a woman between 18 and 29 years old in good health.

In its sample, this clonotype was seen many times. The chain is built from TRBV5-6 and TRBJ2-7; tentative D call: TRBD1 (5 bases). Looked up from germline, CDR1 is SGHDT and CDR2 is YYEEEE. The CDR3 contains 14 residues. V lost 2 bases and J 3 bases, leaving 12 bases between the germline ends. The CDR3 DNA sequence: TGTGCCAGCAGCTTCCAGGGAATAAACTACGAGCAGTACGTC. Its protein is CASSFQGINYEQYV.

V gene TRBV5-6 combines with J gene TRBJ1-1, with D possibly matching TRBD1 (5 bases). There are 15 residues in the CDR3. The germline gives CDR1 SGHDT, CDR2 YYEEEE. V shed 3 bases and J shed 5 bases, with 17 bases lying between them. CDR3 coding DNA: TGTGCCAGCAGCTCCGGTGGGCCCAGGGTAACTGAAGCTTTCTTT. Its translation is CASSSGGPRVTEAFF.

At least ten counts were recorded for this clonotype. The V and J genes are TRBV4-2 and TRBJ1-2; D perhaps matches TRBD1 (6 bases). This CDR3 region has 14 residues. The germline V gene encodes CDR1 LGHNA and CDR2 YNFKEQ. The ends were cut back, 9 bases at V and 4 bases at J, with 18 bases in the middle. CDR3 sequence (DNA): TGTGCCAGTAAGAAAGGGACGGACAGCTATGGCTACACCTTC. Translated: CASKKGTDSYGYTF.

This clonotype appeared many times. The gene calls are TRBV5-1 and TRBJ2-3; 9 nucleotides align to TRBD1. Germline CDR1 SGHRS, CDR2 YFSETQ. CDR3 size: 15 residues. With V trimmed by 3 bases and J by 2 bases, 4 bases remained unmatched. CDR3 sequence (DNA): TGCGCCAGCAGCTACGACAGGGGGGACACAGATACGCAGTATTTT. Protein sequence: CASSYDRGDTDTQYF. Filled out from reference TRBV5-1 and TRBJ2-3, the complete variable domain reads KAGVTQTPRYLIKTRGQQVTLSCSPISGHRSVSWYQQTPGQGLQFLFEYFSETQRNKGNFPGRFSGRQFSNSRSEMNVSTLELGDSALYLCASSYDRGDTDTQYFGPGTRLTVL.

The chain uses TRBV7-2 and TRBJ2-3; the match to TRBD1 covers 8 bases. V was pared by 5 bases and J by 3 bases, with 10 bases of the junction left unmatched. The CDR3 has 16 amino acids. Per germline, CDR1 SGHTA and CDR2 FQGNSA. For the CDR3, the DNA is TGTGCCAGCAGCACCCAAACGACAGGGGCGACAGATACGCAGTATTTT. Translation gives CASSTQTTGATDTQYF.

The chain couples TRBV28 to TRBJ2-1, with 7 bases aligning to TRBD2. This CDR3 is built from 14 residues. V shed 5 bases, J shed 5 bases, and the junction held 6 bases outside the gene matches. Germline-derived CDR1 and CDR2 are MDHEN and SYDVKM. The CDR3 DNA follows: TGTGCCAGCAGTCCTCCCGGGACTAACAATGAGCAGTTCTTC. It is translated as CASSPPGTNNEQFF.

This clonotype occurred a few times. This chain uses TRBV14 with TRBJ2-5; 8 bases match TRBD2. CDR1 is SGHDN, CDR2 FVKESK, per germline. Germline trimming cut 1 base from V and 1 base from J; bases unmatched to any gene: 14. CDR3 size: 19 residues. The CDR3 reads CASSQGLFSGLAPQETQYF. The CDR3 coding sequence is TGTGCCAGCAGCCAAGGGCTGTTTAGCGGACTAGCTCCCCAAGAGACCCAGTACTTC.

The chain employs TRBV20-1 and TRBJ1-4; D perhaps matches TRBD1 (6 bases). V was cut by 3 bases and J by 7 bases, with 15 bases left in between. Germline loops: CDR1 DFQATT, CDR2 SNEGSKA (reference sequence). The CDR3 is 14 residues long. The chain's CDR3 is CSAREGGTGEKLFF. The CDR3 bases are TGCAGTGCTAGGGAGGGGGGTACTGGTGAAAAACTGTTTTTT.

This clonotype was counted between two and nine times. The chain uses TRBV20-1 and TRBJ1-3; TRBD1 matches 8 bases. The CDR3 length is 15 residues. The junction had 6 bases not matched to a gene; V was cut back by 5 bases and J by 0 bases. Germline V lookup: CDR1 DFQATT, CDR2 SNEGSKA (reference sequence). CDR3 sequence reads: CSAPGTGNSGNTIYF. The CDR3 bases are TGCAGTGCTCCAGGGACAGGCAACTCTGGAAACACCATATATTTT.